The table lists the clone carrying this T cell receptor (beta chain) with a count of one. Its cognate antigen is unknown. Other DNA sequences from this sample encode an identical CDR3 as well. This entry belongs to a study of cytomegalovirus exposure and HLA in healthy donors. Study-wide findings and caveats: A reported reduction in N-insertions relative to the approximately 670-donor mean was seen in an Asian-associated ancestry cluster in a later analysis. The majority of CMV-associated TCR beta chains were reported as apparently HLA-restricted in a later analysis.

Primers: 60 Vbeta forward and 13 Jbeta reverse. Libraries were prepared by immunoSEQ multiplex PCR; TCRdb keeps only in-frame clonotypes and omits some of them. The sample comprises roughly 100,000 clones, more than 60% of which are singletons, and 7.5% to 10% rests with the top ten. The CDR3 has 12 residues. Germline loops: CDR1 MDHEN, CDR2 SYDVKM. V lost 2 bases to trimming and J lost 10 bases, with 6 bases between them. Sequencing was carried out using PBMCs. The receptor was isolated from a woman aged 40 to 50 in good health and CMV-seropositive. This chain connects TRBV28 to TRBJ1-6, with a weak D call TRBD1 (6 bases). The DNA for the CDR3 is TGTGCCAGCAGTTTAAGGGGGTCACCCCTCCACTTT. Protein product: CASSLRGSPLHF.